Presented here are 32 T cell receptor beta chains from one specimen sequenced in a study of beta chain features in type 1 diabetes. Whole-study results and caveats: TCRB CDR3s were moderately but significantly shorter in Type 1 diabetes patients in all four CD4+ subsets.

These TCRs' antigens remain unknown. Since all of the isolated RNA was reverse transcribed, expressed TCRB transcripts were what got sequenced. Sequencing used immunoSEQ multiplex PCR; TCRdb keeps in-frame clones, though not all of them. The table lists 600,000 to 700,000 clones, 9.5% to 15% of them singletons, with more than 0.095% in the top ten. Material: naive CD4+ T cells from blood. Source of these receptors: a man younger than 40 with type 1 diabetes.

This chain connects TRBV28 to TRBJ2-1, with D unresolved. This CDR3 region has 12 residues. Trimming shortened V by 2 bases and J by 15 bases, and 14 bases separated the two germline ends. The germline V gene has CDR1 MDHEN and CDR2 SYDVKM. CDR3 in DNA: TGTGCCAGCAGTTTACGACCTTCCGATTGGTTCTTC. Translating it yields CASSLRPSDWFF.

This clone has more than one count but fewer than ten. The V gene is TRBV10-3, the J gene TRBJ1-1; perhaps TRBD1 as D (5 bases). The CDR3 is made up of 15 amino acids. In germline, CDR1 is ENHRY, CDR2 SYGVKD. The V end lost 2 bases, the J end lost 1 base, and 11 bases lay between the germline ends. CDR3 sequence reads: CAISEGGGANTEAFF. The DNA for the CDR3 is TGTGCCATCAGTGAGGGCGGAGGGGCGAACACTGAAGCTTTCTTT.

The sample holds a few counts of this clone. The J gene is TRBJ2-3, the V gene TRBV27; TRBD2 matches 7 bases. Germline V gives CDR1 MNHEY, CDR2 SMNVEV (reference sequence). The CDR3 is 15 residues long. The V segment lost 2 bases and the J segment 6 bases; nucleotides outside the gene matches: 8. The CDR3, as DNA: TGTGCCAGCAGTTTAGCGGGGGAGCTTCCGGATACGCAGTATTTT. Protein product: CASSLAGELPDTQYF.

The gene calls are TRBV7-6 and TRBJ1-6; TRBD1 might be the D (5 bases). This CDR3 is built from 15 residues. Germline CDR1 reads SGHVS; CDR2 reads FNYEAQ. V was shortened by 1 base and J by 7 bases, with 11 bases between the two germline ends. The CDR3 region has the DNA TGTGCCAGCAGCTTAGTTACAGGTCCGAATTCACCCCTCCACTTT. It encodes CASSLVTGPNSPLHF.

This clone was recorded a few times. The chain recombines TRBV7-2 with TRBJ1-5, with 7 bases matching TRBD1. V dropped 2 bases and J dropped 2; count of bases not matched to a gene: 6. Germline CDR1 and CDR2: SGHTA and FQGNSA. This CDR3 comprises 16 residues. CDR3 in DNA: TGTGCCAGCAGCTTAAGGGGCCAGGGGGGCAATCAGCCCCAGCATTTT. This codes for CASSLRGQGGNQPQHF. The full variable domain, its missing parts supplied by reference TRBV7-2 and TRBJ1-5, is GAGVSQSPSNKVTEKGKDVELRCDPISGHTALYWYRQSLGQGLEFLIYFQGNSAPDKSGLPSDRFSAERTGGSVSTLTIQRTQQEDSAVYLCASSLRGQGGNQPQHFGDGTRLSIL.

The table lists this clone with a few counts. The identical CDR3 is also encoded by other nucleotide sequences in the sample. This chain uses TRBV28 with TRBJ1-5, with no clear D. V was shortened by 5 bases and J by 4 bases, with 3 bases between the two germline ends. There are 11 residues in the CDR3. Germline lookup yields CDR1 MDHEN and CDR2 SYDVKM. CDR3 bases: TGTGCCAGCAGTCTTAATCAGCCCCAGCATTTT. Translated: CASSLNQPQHF.

This clone has only a few counts. DNA of the CDR3: TGTGCCAGCAGTTTGTGGTCTGGACAGGGTGGGACCTATGGCTACACCTTC. It encodes CASSLWSGQGGTYGYTF. The rearrangement links TRBV27 to TRBJ1-2, with 8 nucleotides matching TRBD1. Germline V CDR1 and CDR2: MNHEY, SMNVEV (reference sequence). J was trimmed by 4 bases and V by 3 bases; bases with no gene match: 13. CDR3 length: 17 residues.

The chain joins TRBV7-6 to TRBJ1-1; TRBD1 matches 8 bases. Germline V gene sequence: CDR1 SGHVS, CDR2 FNYEAQ. With 5 bases clipped from V and 6 bases from J, the junction kept 17 bases outside the gene matches. This CDR3 is built from 17 residues. CDR3 DNA sequence: TGTGCCAGCAGCGCAGGGACAGGCCCTCTGCGGGGCCCTGAAGCTTTCTTT. Its protein is CASSAGTGPLRGPEAFF.

This chain connects TRBV4-2 to TRBJ2-1; no firm D call. The germline CDR1 and CDR2 sequences are LGHNA and YNFKEQ. Trimming took 1 base from V and 8 from J, leaving 15 bases between them. This CDR3 region has 15 residues. CDR3 amino acids: CASSQVPITSDEQFF. The CDR3 DNA is TGTGCCAGCAGCCAAGTTCCTATTACAAGTGATGAGCAGTTCTTC.

The V call is TRBV7-9, the J call TRBJ2-1, with 10 nucleotides matching TRBD2. Germline assignment: CDR1 SEHNR and CDR2 FQNEAQ (reference sequence). Trimming took 6 bases from V and 9 from J; bases not matched to a gene: 8. This CDR3 has 14 amino acids. The CDR3 spells CASSVLAGAGEQFF. The DNA for the CDR3 is TGTGCCAGCAGTGTTCTAGCGGGGGCTGGTGAGCAGTTCTTC.

This clone was found a few times. The chain has TRBV5-6 and TRBJ2-5; perhaps TRBD1 as D (5 bases). The CDR3 runs to 13 residues. The germline V and J ends were trimmed by 1 base and 12 bases, with 16 bases remaining between them. Germline CDR1 is SGHDT and CDR2 is YYEEEE. The CDR3: CASSLTDQGYKYF. The CDR3 DNA is TGTGCCAGCAGCTTGACCGACCAGGGATACAAGTACTTC.

This sequence joins TRBV4-3 and TRBJ1-5; 9 positions agree with TRBD1. The junction had 7 bases not matched to a gene; V was cut back by 5 bases and J by 8 bases. This CDR3 contains 14 residues. In germline, CDR1 is LGHNA, CDR2 YSLEER. CDR3 loop: CASSAGQGTEPQHF. The DNA for the CDR3 is TGCGCCAGCAGCGCGGGACAGGGAACCGAGCCCCAGCATTTT.

The J gene is TRBJ2-5, the V gene TRBV5-1; the D gene is possibly TRBD2 (6 bases). V was shortened by 4 bases and J by 5 bases, with 18 bases between the two germline ends. Germline CDR1 SGHRS, CDR2 YFSETQ. This CDR3 is 15 amino acids long. The DNA for the CDR3 is TGCGCCAGCAGCACCGGGACTGACGACCGGGAGACCCAGTACTTC. Amino acid sequence: CASSTGTDDRETQYF.

J is TRBJ2-4 and V is TRBV7-2; unclear D gene. The CDR3 extends over 15 amino acids. Germline assignment: CDR1 SGHTA and CDR2 FQGNSA. CDR3 in DNA: TGTCACCCGGTTAAGGCAGTCCTAGCCAAAAACATTCAGTACTTC. This translates into CHPVKAVLAKNIQYF.

This clone was seen more than once but under ten times. J is TRBJ2-7 and V is TRBV4-1, with 9 bases that match TRBD1. Germline CDR1 reads MGHRA; CDR2 reads YSYEKL. With 7 bases clipped from V and 2 bases from J, the junction kept 9 bases outside the gene matches. This CDR3 is built from 15 residues. The CDR3 loop is CASTKGRDRAYEQYF. In nucleotides, the CDR3 is TGCGCCAGCACCAAAGGGCGGGACAGGGCCTACGAGCAGTACTTC.

This clone has just a few counts. The chain has TRBV6-5 and TRBJ2-7; tentative D call: TRBD2 (6 bases). Looked up from germline, CDR1 is MNHEY and CDR2 is SVGAGI. The CDR3 has 13 residues. Trimming took off 7 bases at V and 7 bases at J, with 17 bases between the two ends. The CDR3 protein is CASKGRRDGEQYF. In DNA, the CDR3 is TGTGCCAGCAAGGGTCGGAGGGACGGAGAGCAGTACTTC.

This clone was counted only a few times. The chain combines TRBV9 with TRBJ2-1, with D possibly matching TRBD1 (6 bases). From germline, CDR1 is SGDLS and CDR2 YYNGEE. This CDR3 region has 13 residues. With 3 bases removed from V and 5 bases from J, the gap between germline ends came to 9 bases. This chain's CDR3 is CASSAYRDNEQFF. The DNA of the CDR3 is TGTGCCAGCAGCGCCTACAGGGACAATGAGCAGTTCTTC.

This rearrangement joins TRBV7-8 to TRBJ1-2; D is ambiguous. This CDR3 region has 14 residues. Germline CDR1 is SGHVS and CDR2 is FQNEAQ. Trimming took off 2 bases at V and 5 bases at J, with 12 bases between the two ends. CDR3 loop: CASSLIPGDYGYTF. The CDR3 nucleotides are TGTGCCAGCAGCTTAATCCCGGGCGATTATGGCTACACCTTC.

The V gene is TRBV5-4, the J gene TRBJ2-5; D is unresolved. The ends were cut back, 3 bases at V and 5 bases at J, with 14 bases in the middle. Germline CDR1 SGHNT, CDR2 YYREEE (reference sequence). There are 14 residues in the CDR3. The CDR3 region has the DNA TGTGCCAGCAGCTCGGTGAAGGGTATTGAGACCCAGTACTTC. It encodes CASSSVKGIETQYF. Looking up the rest from reference TRBV5-4 and TRBJ2-5 gives the full variable domain: ETGVTQSPTHLIKTRGQQVTLRCSSQSGHNTVSWYQQALGQGPQFIFQYYREEENGRGNFPPRFSGLQFPNYSSELNVNALELDDSALYLCASSSVKGIETQYFGPGTRLLVL.

V usage is TRBV10-3 and J usage is TRBJ2-6; D unresolved. The CDR3 has 14 amino acids. CDR1 and CDR2 (germline): ENHRY, SYGVKD. Between the trimmed V and J ends, which lost 3 bases and 2 bases, there was a span of 5 bases. This CDR3 is CAISELAGANVLTF. The CDR3 DNA sequence: TGTGCCATCAGTGAATTGGCTGGGGCCAACGTCCTGACTTTC.

This clone was observed a handful of times. This chain joins TRBV29-1 and TRBJ2-5; 11 positions agree with TRBD2. The V gene's germline CDR1 is SQVTM and CDR2 ANQGSEA. Losses at the gene ends were 3 bases for V and 1 base for J; bases not matched to a gene: 1. The CDR3 sequence is 14 residues long. Here the CDR3 reads CSVEGTSGQETQYF. CDR3 DNA: TGCAGCGTTGAGGGGACTAGCGGCCAAGAGACCCAGTACTTC.

This clone has only a few counts. The rearrangement joins TRBV5-1 to TRBJ2-7; 8 nucleotides agree with TRBD1. Trimming took 5 bases from V and 4 from J; bases not matched to a gene: 8. Germline V gene data show CDR1 as SGHRS and CDR2 as YFSETQ. The length of the CDR3 is 14 residues. The CDR3 reads CASSRDRGRYEQYF. CDR3 coding DNA: TGCGCCAGCAGTAGAGACAGGGGAAGGTACGAGCAGTACTTC.

This rearrangement joins TRBV5-4 to TRBJ2-7, with 9 bases fitting TRBD2. J lost 1 base, V lost 4 bases, and 9 bases had no gene match. The CDR3 has 16 amino acids. Germline CDR1 and CDR2: SGHNT and YYREEE (reference sequence). CDR3 nucleotides: TGTGCCAGCAGCGCGGGGGGGACAGCGACTTCCTACGAGCAGTACTTC. Its protein is CASSAGGTATSYEQYF.

This clone appeared a few times. Other DNA sequences of this sample code for an identical CDR3. The V gene is TRBV5-1, the J gene TRBJ2-3; 9 bases line up with TRBD2. The CDR3 length is 16 residues. Germline V gene sequence: CDR1 SGHRS, CDR2 YFSETQ. The ends lost 0 bases at V and 2 bases at J; junction bases unmatched: 4. The CDR3 DNA reads as TGCGCCAGCAGCTTGGGTCTAGCGGGACCCACAGATACGCAGTATTTT. Translating it yields CASSLGLAGPTDTQYF.

This clone was seen a handful of times. The chain couples TRBV6-5 to TRBJ1-4; D is unclear. Germline CDR1 reads MNHEY; CDR2 reads SVGAGI. The CDR3 length is 13 residues. V dropped 5 bases and J dropped 11 bases, with 15 bases sitting between them. CDR3 nucleotides: TGTGCCAGCAGTAAAAGACTGATGGGGAAACTGTTTTTT. Translating gives CASSKRLMGKLFF.

This clone occurred a few times. The V and J genes are TRBV25-1 and TRBJ2-5; D is unclear. The ends were cut back, 7 bases at V and 5 bases at J, with 11 bases in the middle. The CDR3 loop spans 12 amino acids. The germline CDR1 and CDR2 sequences are MGHDK and SYGVNS. DNA for the CDR3: TGTGCCAGCACCCCGAACGGGGAGACCCAGTACTTC. It yields the protein CASTPNGETQYF.

The rearrangement joins TRBV7-9 to TRBJ2-1; TRBD2 matches at 13 bases. The CDR3 is 15 residues long. Germline V gene lookup returns CDR1 SEHNR and CDR2 FQNEAQ (reference sequence). Trimming cost V 5 bases and J 6 bases; bases outside gene matches: 4. The CDR3 is CASSPGTSGANEQFF. CDR3 DNA sequence: TGTGCCAGCAGCCCCGGGACTAGCGGGGCCAATGAGCAGTTCTTC. The variable domain in full, with the rest retrieved from reference TRBV7-9 and TRBJ2-1, is DTGVSQNPRHKITKRGQNVTFRCDPISEHNRLYWYRQTLGQGPEFLTYFQNEAQLEKSRLLSDRFSAERPKGSFSTLEIQRTEQGDSAMYLCASSPGTSGANEQFFGPGTRLTVL.

This clone has just a few counts. The CDR3 sequence is CASTSVIRDRLMNTEAFF. In DNA form, the CDR3 reads TGTGCCAGCACCTCGGTGATCCGGGACAGGTTGATGAACACTGAAGCTTTCTTT. This rearrangement joins TRBV2 to TRBJ1-1; 8 bases agree with TRBD1. The length of the CDR3 is 18 residues. Germline V lookup: CDR1 SNHLY, CDR2 FYNNEI. Trimming cost V 7 bases and J 0 bases; bases outside gene matches: 16.

This chain joins TRBV5-1 and TRBJ2-7; the D gene is possibly TRBD2 (5 bases). The V gene lost 3 bases and the J gene lost 0 bases, with 10 bases spanning the gap. The CDR3 length is 14 residues. Germline V CDR1 and CDR2: SGHRS, YFSETQ. The CDR3 loop reads CASSWTGSSYEQYF. Written as DNA, the CDR3 is TGCGCCAGCAGCTGGACGGGGAGCTCCTACGAGCAGTACTTC.

This clone has just a few counts. The chain links TRBV7-2 to TRBJ2-5; tentatively, D is TRBD1 (5 bases). The CDR3 consists of 13 residues. Trimming removed 2 bases from V and 6 bases from J, with 10 bases in between. From germline, CDR1 is SGHTA and CDR2 FQGNSA. The DNA of the CDR3 is TGTGCCAGCAGCTTACAGGGTCGACAGACCCAGTACTTC. It specifies CASSLQGRQTQYF.

The chain couples TRBV29-1 to TRBJ2-2, with no clear D. The CDR3 runs 14 residues. Germline V gene lookup returns CDR1 SQVTM and CDR2 ANQGSEA. Trimming removed 5 bases from V and 5 bases from J, with 15 bases in between. CDR3 DNA: TGCAGCGTTCAGCCCTCCGGCGTAACCGGGGAGCTGTTTTTT. Translating it yields CSVQPSGVTGELFF.

Only a few counts were recorded for this clone. The chain combines TRBV2 with TRBJ1-4; tentative D call: TRBD1 (5 bases). This CDR3 spans 14 amino acids. The germline V gene has CDR1 SNHLY and CDR2 FYNNEI. Between the trimmed V and J ends, which lost 8 bases and 4 bases, there was a span of 14 bases. The CDR3: CASRGDGYNEKLFF. The CDR3 nucleotides read TGTGCCAGCCGTGGGGACGGCTATAATGAAAAACTGTTTTTT.